Included here is one TCR beta chain sequence, with context. Trimming cost V 6 bases and J 4 bases; bases outside gene matches: 16. CDR1 is SGHAT and CDR2 is FQNNGV in the germline V gene. CDR3 size: 17 residues. This sample is part of a study of shared clonotypes between healthy human individuals. Using immunoSEQ multiplex PCR, the repertoire was profiled, and TCRdb retains in-frame clones only, with some absent. The table records approximately 640,000 clones, approximately 79% of them present only once. The sequenced sample consisted of memory CD4+ T cells sorted from blood. Subset described: CD45RA-negative fraction. This chain links TRBV11-2 with TRBJ1-1, with 8 positions matching TRBD1. The clonotype was recovered from a woman in her twenties or thirties in good health. The CDR3 sequence: CASSPSTVGTGRTEAFF. The CDR3 DNA follows: TGTGCCAGCAGTCCATCGACCGTCGGGACAGGACGCACTGAAGCTTTCTTT.